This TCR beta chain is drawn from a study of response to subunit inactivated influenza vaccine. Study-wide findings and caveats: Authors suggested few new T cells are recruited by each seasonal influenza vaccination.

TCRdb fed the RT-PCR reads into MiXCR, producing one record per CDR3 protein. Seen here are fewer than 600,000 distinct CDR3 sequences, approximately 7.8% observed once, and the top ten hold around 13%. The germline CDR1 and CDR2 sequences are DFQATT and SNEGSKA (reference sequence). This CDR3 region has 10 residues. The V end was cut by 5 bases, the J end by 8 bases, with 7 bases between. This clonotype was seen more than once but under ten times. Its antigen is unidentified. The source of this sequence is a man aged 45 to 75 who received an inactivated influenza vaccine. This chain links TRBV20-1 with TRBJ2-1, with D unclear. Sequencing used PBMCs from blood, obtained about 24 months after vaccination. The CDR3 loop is CSAGFHEQFF. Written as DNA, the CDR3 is TGCAGTGCTGGATTCCATGAGCAGTTCTTC.